Below, 21 T cell receptor beta chains from the same sample are listed, as sequenced in a study of shared clonotypes between healthy human individuals. Method: immunoSEQ multiplex PCR; TCRdb's copy keeps in-frame clones and lacks some. The table has 550,000 to 750,000 clones, 90% to 95% seen once. Naive-designated CD8 cells lacked CD45RO, were positively enriched for CCR7, and omitted terminally differentiated effector memory CD45RA+ cells. The material sequenced was naive CD8+ T cells sorted from blood. These receptors were obtained from a man aged 25 to 40 in good health.

The V gene is TRBV4-1, the J gene TRBJ2-1; D gene uncertain. There are 15 residues in the CDR3. Per the germline V gene, CDR1 is MGHRA and CDR2 is YSYEKL. With 3 bases removed from V and 1 base from J, the gap between germline ends came to 10 bases. CDR3 DNA sequence: TGCGCCAGCAGCCAGGGCGACGGGTCCTACAATGAGCAGTTCTTC. It yields the protein CASSQGDGSYNEQFF.

This clone was seen once. This chain uses TRBV10-1 with TRBJ2-1; 12 bases match TRBD2. Germline trimming cut 6 bases from V and 5 bases from J; bases unmatched to any gene: 5. Germline-derived CDR1 and CDR2 are WNHNN and SYGVQD (reference sequence). This CDR3 comprises 15 residues. The CDR3 protein is CASSATSGSNNEQFF. CDR3 sequence (DNA): TGCGCCAGCAGCGCGACTAGCGGGAGTAACAATGAGCAGTTCTTC.

The chain carries TRBV4-3 and TRBJ1-5; D is possibly TRBD1 (5 bases). Germline values: CDR1 LGHNA, CDR2 YSLEER. This CDR3 contains 13 residues. Trimming stripped 0 bases from V and 5 bases from J, with 5 bases between. CDR3 DNA: TGCGCCAGCAGCCAAGACAGGGATCAGCCCCAGCATTTT. Its protein is CASSQDRDQPQHF.

The chain has TRBV5-1 and TRBJ2-1, with D perhaps matching TRBD1 or TRBD2 (5 bases each). Germline CDR1 SGHRS, CDR2 YFSETQ. This CDR3 is 15 amino acids long. V dropped 4 bases and J dropped 5 bases, with 16 bases sitting between them. Here the CDR3 reads CASSLWGTLNNEQFF. The DNA for the CDR3 is TGCGCCAGCAGCCTGTGGGGGACGTTGAACAATGAGCAGTTCTTC.

The chain joins TRBV7-9 to TRBJ2-7; a possible D gene is TRBD2 (6 bases). Germline values: CDR1 SEHNR, CDR2 FQNEAQ (reference sequence). The CDR3 length is 17 residues. The V gene lost 5 bases and the J gene lost 0 bases, with 20 bases spanning the gap. The CDR3 here is CASSENKGTLSSYEQYF. DNA for the CDR3: TGTGCCAGCAGCGAAAATAAAGGGACTTTAAGCTCCTACGAGCAGTACTTC. The whole variable domain, filled in from reference TRBV7-9 and TRBJ2-7, reads DTGVSQNPRHKITKRGQNVTFRCDPISEHNRLYWYRQTLGQGPEFLTYFQNEAQLEKSRLLSDRFSAERPKGSFSTLEIQRTEQGDSAMYLCASSENKGTLSSYEQYFGPGTRLTVT.

This chain connects TRBV2 to TRBJ1-5; D is unresolved. The germline V gene has CDR1 SNHLY and CDR2 FYNNEI. The CDR3 sequence is 13 residues long. V was pared by 7 bases and J by 5 bases, with 12 bases between. The CDR3: CASTGGRDQPQHF. In DNA form, the CDR3 reads TGTGCCAGCACTGGAGGAAGGGATCAGCCCCAGCATTTT.

The rearrangement joins TRBV7-9 to TRBJ1-1; D unresolved. V lost 5 bases and J 1 base, leaving 14 bases between the germline ends. Germline V lookup: CDR1 SEHNR, CDR2 FQNEAQ (reference sequence). The CDR3 extends over 15 amino acids. CDR3 coding DNA: TGTGCCAGCAGCCCCATTTTGCCGCCGAACACTGAAGCTTTCTTT. It specifies CASSPILPPNTEAFF.

The chain recombines TRBV7-6 with TRBJ2-5, with 14 nucleotides matching TRBD2. Germline V lookup: CDR1 SGHVS, CDR2 FNYEAQ. The length of the CDR3 is 15 residues. Trimming took 11 bases from V and 2 from J; bases not matched to a gene: 7. This CDR3 is CAGDRLAGGQETQYF. The DNA for the CDR3 is TGTGCCGGGGACAGACTAGCGGGAGGGCAAGAGACCCAGTACTTC.

This chain connects TRBV19 to TRBJ2-7; D gene unclear. Germline CDR1 reads LNHDA; CDR2 reads SQIVND (reference sequence). V lost 6 bases and J lost 2, with 11 bases in between. The CDR3 totals 13 residues. The CDR3 protein is CASSHTPTYEQYF. As DNA, the CDR3 is TGTGCCAGTAGCCACACCCCAACCTACGAGCAGTACTTC.

V is TRBV5-5 and J is TRBJ2-2, with 11 bases lining up with TRBD2. With 5 bases clipped from V and 6 bases from J, the junction kept 12 bases outside the gene matches. The germline V gene has CDR1 SGHKS and CDR2 YYEKEE (reference sequence). The length of the CDR3 is 17 residues. The CDR3 DNA is TGTGCCAGCAGACTCACTAGCGGGAGAATGGAGGCCGGGGAGCTGTTTTTT. Protein sequence: CASRLTSGRMEAGELFF.

This chain links TRBV9 with TRBJ2-1, with 8 bases that match TRBD2. The CDR3 consists of 14 residues. V dropped 3 bases and J dropped 10; count of bases not matched to a gene: 9. Germline CDR1 reads SGDLS; CDR2 reads YYNGEE. The CDR3 DNA reads TGTGCCAGCAGCGCATCGGGACTAGTATTCGAGCAGTTCTTC. Its protein product is CASSASGLVFEQFF.

The chain links TRBV30 to TRBJ2-5; 8 nucleotides align to TRBD1. The CDR3 extends over 15 amino acids. The germline CDR1 and CDR2 sequences are GTSNPN and SVGIG (reference sequence). V was clipped by 0 bases and J by 5 bases; unmatched bases: 8. The CDR3 DNA follows: TGTGCCTGGAGTGTTCAACAGGGGGTTTCGGAGACCCAGTACTTC. Protein product: CAWSVQQGVSETQYF.

The chain's CDR3 is CASSPLASDYEQYF. The CDR3 DNA reads TGTGCCAGTAGTCCCCTGGCTAGCGACTACGAGCAGTACTTC. The chain uses TRBV19 and TRBJ2-7, with D possibly TRBD2 on 6 matching bases. The CDR3 is 14 residues long. Germline V gene sequence: CDR1 LNHDA, CDR2 SQIVND (reference sequence). Trimming cost V 5 bases and J 3 bases, with 14 bases left between them.

This clone was detected once. The V gene is TRBV11-2, the J gene TRBJ1-5; D remains ambiguous. V lost 0 bases, J lost 6 bases, and 9 bases lay in between. The length of the CDR3 is 14 residues. CDR1 and CDR2 from the germline V gene are SGHAT and FQNNGV. The CDR3 nucleotides read TGTGCCAGCAGCTTAGAGCCAGTTGGTCAGCCCCAGCATTTT. Translating it yields CASSLEPVGQPQHF.

The chain combines TRBV28 with TRBJ2-3, with no clear D. V gave up 5 bases and J gave up 2 bases, with 11 bases separating them. The V gene's germline CDR1 is MDHEN and CDR2 SYDVKM. The CDR3 is made up of 14 amino acids. The CDR3 DNA sequence: TGTGCCAGCAGTCCCGGAGTGGACACAGATACGCAGTATTTT. Translating it yields CASSPGVDTDTQYF.

This clone appeared once. The chain combines TRBV28 with TRBJ1-5; perhaps TRBD1 as D (5 bases). The CDR3 consists of 17 residues. Germline CDR1 reads MDHEN; CDR2 reads SYDVKM. V was clipped by 5 bases and J by 2 bases, with 19 bases between them. The CDR3 protein is CASSPGVAGPGNQPQHF. The CDR3 DNA reads TGTGCCAGCAGTCCGGGGGTTGCAGGGCCTGGCAATCAGCCCCAGCATTTT.

In this sample, this clone turned up a few times. V and J are TRBV27 and TRBJ2-7, with 7 bases fitting TRBD1. Germline V gives CDR1 MNHEY, CDR2 SMNVEV (reference sequence). The CDR3 runs 16 residues. V gave up 5 bases and J gave up 3 bases; unmatched junction bases: 13. DNA of the CDR3: TGTGCCAGCAGTCCCCTCGGGACAGCGACCGACTACGAGCAGTACTTC. It translates to CASSPLGTATDYEQYF.

This clone was counted once. This chain uses TRBV5-6 with TRBJ1-2; 9 bases map to TRBD1. Trimming cost V 5 bases and J 5 bases; bases outside gene matches: 7. The CDR3 runs to 14 residues. The germline gives CDR1 SGHDT, CDR2 YYEEEE. The CDR3 loop reads CASRLQGAGYGYTF. The CDR3 bases are TGTGCCAGCAGATTACAGGGGGCTGGGTATGGCTACACCTTC.

This rearrangement joins TRBV5-6 to TRBJ2-7; D perhaps matches TRBD2 (5 bases). Germline V gives CDR1 SGHDT, CDR2 YYEEEE. The CDR3 has 13 amino acids. The ends were cut back, 4 bases at V and 7 bases at J, with 15 bases in the middle. CDR3 in amino acids: CASSPEAAGEQYF. The DNA of the CDR3 is TGTGCCAGCAGCCCGGAGGCGGCTGGGGAGCAGTACTTC.

The chain joins TRBV7-8 to TRBJ2-4; D gene uncertain. The CDR3 runs 13 residues. Germline loops: CDR1 SGHVS, CDR2 FQNEAQ. Deletions cut 4 bases from V and 7 bases from J, with 11 bases between. The CDR3 DNA reads as TGTGCCAGCAGCTATCCGTATACGAACATTCAGTACTTC. This translates into CASSYPYTNIQYF.

The count of this clone is one. The chain has TRBV27 and TRBJ2-7; 8 nucleotides match TRBD2. The junction had 8 bases not matched to a gene; V was cut back by 9 bases and J by 4 bases. Germline V gene lookup returns CDR1 MNHEY and CDR2 SMNVEV (reference sequence). The CDR3 is made up of 13 amino acids. The CDR3 DNA reads TGTGCCAGTTCTGCGGGGGGCGCTTACGAGCAGTACTTC. It specifies CASSAGGAYEQYF.